This T cell receptor beta chain stems from a study of CD8 T cells in Susac syndrome. It was with random hexamers that about 0.45 to 1 ug RNA was reverse transcribed. From the immunoSEQ multiplex PCR reads, TCRdb called clonotypes with MiXCR, one entry per CDR3 protein. The data contain around 140,000 distinct CDR3 sequences, approximately 95% of them seen just once; the ten biggest clones take up 0.13% to 0.15%. V lost 7 bases and J 5 bases, leaving 14 bases between the germline ends. Per the germline V gene, CDR1 is MDHEN and CDR2 is SYDVKM. CDR3 size: 13 residues. The sequencing input was CD4+ T cells from PBMCs. The sequence derives from a human donor with Susac syndrome. The V gene is TRBV28, the J gene TRBJ2-5; D may be TRBD1 or TRBD2 (5 bases each). Here the CDR3 DNA reads TGTGCCAGCACTACGGGGACCCTCGAGACCCAGTACTTC. Its translation: CASTTGTLETQYF.